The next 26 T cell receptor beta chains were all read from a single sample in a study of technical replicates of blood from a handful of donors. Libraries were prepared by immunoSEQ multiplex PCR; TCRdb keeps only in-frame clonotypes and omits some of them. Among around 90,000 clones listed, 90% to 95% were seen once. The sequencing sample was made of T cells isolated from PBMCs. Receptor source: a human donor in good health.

The CDR3 nucleotides are TGCGCCAGCAGCCAAGAGGACAGGGACTACACCGGGGAGCTGTTTTTT. Protein sequence: CASSQEDRDYTGELFF. The gene calls are TRBV4-1 and TRBJ2-2, with TRBD1 matching 8 bases. The CDR3 covers 16 residues. Germline CDR1 and CDR2: MGHRA and YSYEKL. Trimming at V came to 0 bases and at J to 3 bases, leaving 3 bases not matched to a gene.

CDR3 DNA sequence: TGTGCCAGCAGTGATTATAGCGGGAGCAGCAATGAGCAGTTCTTC. Encoded protein: CASSDYSGSSNEQFF. This chain uses TRBV6-4 with TRBJ2-1; 9 positions agree with TRBD2. Germline CDR1 MRHNA, CDR2 SNTAGT. The V gene end was trimmed by 3 bases and the J gene end by 6 bases; junction bases not matched to a gene: 6. The CDR3 runs 15 residues.

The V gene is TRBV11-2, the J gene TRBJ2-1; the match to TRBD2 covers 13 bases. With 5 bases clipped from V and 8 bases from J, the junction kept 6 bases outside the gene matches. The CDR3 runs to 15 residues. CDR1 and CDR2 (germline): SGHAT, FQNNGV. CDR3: CASSPGLAGEDEQFF. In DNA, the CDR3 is TGTGCCAGCAGCCCCGGACTAGCGGGGGAGGATGAGCAGTTCTTC. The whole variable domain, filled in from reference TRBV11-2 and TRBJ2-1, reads EAGVAQSPRYKIIEKRQSVAFWCNPISGHATLYWYQQILGQGPKLLIQFQNNGVVDDSQLPKDRFSAERLKGVDSTLKIQPAKLEDSAVYLCASSPGLAGEDEQFFGPGTRLTVL.

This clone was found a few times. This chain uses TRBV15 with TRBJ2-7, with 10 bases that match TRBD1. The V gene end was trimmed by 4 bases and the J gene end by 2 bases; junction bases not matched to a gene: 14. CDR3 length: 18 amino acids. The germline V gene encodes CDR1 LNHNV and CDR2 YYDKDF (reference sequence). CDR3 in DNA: TGTGCCACCAGCAAACCGGGACAGGGGAATGCGAGACCCTACGAGCAGTACTTC. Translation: CATSKPGQGNARPYEQYF.

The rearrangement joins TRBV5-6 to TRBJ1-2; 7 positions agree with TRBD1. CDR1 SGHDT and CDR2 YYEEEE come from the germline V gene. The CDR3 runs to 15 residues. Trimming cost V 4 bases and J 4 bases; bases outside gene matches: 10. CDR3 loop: CASSARTGQPYGYTF. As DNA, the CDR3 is TGTGCCAGCAGCGCCCGGACAGGCCAACCCTATGGCTACACCTTC. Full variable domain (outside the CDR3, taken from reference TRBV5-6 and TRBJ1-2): DAGVTQSPTHLIKTRGQQVTLRCSPKSGHDTVSWYQQALGQGPQFIFQYYEEEERQRGNFPDRFSGHQFPNYSSELNVNALLLGDSALYLCASSARTGQPYGYTFGSGTRLTVV.

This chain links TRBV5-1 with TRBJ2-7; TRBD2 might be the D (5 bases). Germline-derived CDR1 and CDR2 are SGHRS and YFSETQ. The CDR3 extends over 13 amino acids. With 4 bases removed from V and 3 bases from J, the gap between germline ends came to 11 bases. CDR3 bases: TGCGCCAGCAGCCCCGGACTCTACTACGAGCAGTACTTC. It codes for CASSPGLYYEQYF.

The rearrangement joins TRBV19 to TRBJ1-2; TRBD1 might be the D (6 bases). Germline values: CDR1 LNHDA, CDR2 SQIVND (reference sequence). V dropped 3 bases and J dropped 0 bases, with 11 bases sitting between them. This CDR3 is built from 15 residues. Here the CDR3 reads CASSIRTDTNYGYTF. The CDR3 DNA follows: TGTGCCAGTAGTATCAGGACAGACACTAACTATGGCTACACCTTC.

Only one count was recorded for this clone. DNA for the CDR3: TGTGCCAGCAGTTCCTTCCGGACTAGCGGGAGACCCGATACGCAGTATTTT. Translation: CASSSFRTSGRPDTQYF. This chain joins TRBV28 and TRBJ2-3; 13 bases agree with TRBD2. Germline loops: CDR1 MDHEN, CDR2 SYDVKM. The ends lost 4 bases at V and 6 bases at J; junction bases unmatched: 10. The CDR3 loop spans 17 amino acids.

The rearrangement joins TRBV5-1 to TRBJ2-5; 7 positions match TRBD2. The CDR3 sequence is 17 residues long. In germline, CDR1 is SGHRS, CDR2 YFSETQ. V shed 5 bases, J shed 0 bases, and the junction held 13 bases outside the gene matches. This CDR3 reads CASSFVMAGEYQETQYF. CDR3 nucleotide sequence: TGCGCCAGCAGTTTCGTGATGGCGGGGGAGTACCAAGAGACCCAGTACTTC.

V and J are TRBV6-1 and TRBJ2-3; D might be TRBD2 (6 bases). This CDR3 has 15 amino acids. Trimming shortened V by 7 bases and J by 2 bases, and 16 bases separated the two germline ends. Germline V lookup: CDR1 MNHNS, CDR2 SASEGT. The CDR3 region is CASIRRGEFTDTQYF. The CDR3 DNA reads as TGTGCCAGCATAAGGCGCGGGGAGTTCACAGATACGCAGTATTTT.

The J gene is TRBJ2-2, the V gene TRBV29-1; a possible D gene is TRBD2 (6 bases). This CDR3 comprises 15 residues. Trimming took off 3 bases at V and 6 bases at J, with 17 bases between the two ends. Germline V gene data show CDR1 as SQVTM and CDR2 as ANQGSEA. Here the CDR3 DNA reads TGCAGCGTTGAGTTGCGGGGCGCGTCGGCCGGGGAGCTGTTTTTT. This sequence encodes CSVELRGASAGELFF.

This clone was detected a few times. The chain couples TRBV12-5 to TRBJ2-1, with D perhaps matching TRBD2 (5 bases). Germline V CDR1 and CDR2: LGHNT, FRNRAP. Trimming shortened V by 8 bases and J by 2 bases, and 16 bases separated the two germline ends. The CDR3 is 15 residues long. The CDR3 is CASRASTVPYNEQFF. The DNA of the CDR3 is TGTGCTAGTCGAGCTAGCACGGTACCCTACAATGAGCAGTTCTTC.

As DNA, the CDR3 is TGTGCCAGCACCCCTGCCGGGGGAGGCTACACCTTC. It yields the protein CASTPAGGGYTF. The chain joins TRBV6-5 to TRBJ1-2; tentatively, D is TRBD1 (5 bases). Germline loops: CDR1 MNHEY, CDR2 SVGAGI. The CDR3 is made up of 12 amino acids. The V gene lost 7 bases and the J gene lost 8 bases, with 14 bases spanning the gap.

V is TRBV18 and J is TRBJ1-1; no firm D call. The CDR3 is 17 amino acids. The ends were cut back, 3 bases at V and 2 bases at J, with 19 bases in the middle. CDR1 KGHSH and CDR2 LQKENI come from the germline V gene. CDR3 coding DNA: TGTGCCAGCTCACCCCTCTCGTTGGGAGGTCTTAACACTGAAGCTTTCTTT. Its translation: CASSPLSLGGLNTEAFF.

This CDR3 is CASRKGVSGGYEQYF. In nucleotides, the CDR3 is TGTGCCAGCAGAAAAGGTGTTAGCGGGGGCTACGAGCAGTACTTC. The genes are TRBV2 and TRBJ2-7; TRBD2 aligns across 9 bases. The CDR3 runs to 15 residues. Losses at the gene ends were 6 bases for V and 3 bases for J; bases not matched to a gene: 9. Per germline, CDR1 SNHLY and CDR2 FYNNEI.

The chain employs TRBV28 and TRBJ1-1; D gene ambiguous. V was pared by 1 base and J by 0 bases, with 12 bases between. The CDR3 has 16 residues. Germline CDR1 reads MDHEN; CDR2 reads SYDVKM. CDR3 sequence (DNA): TGTGCCAGCAGTTTATTGGGTGCGGCAGTGAACACTGAAGCTTTCTTT. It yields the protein CASSLLGAAVNTEAFF.

This CDR3 reads CASSQIHTGVTEAFF. CDR3 bases: TGCGCCAGCAGCCAAATACACACAGGGGTCACTGAAGCTTTCTTT. V and J are TRBV4-1 and TRBJ1-1, with 7 bases fitting TRBD1. V lost 2 bases, J lost 4 bases, and 7 bases stayed unmatched. The CDR3 contains 15 residues. CDR1 MGHRA and CDR2 YSYEKL come from the germline V gene.

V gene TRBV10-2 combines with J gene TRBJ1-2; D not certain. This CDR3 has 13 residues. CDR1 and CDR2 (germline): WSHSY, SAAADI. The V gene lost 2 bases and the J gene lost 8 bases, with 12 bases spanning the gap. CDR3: CASSEVEGYGYTF. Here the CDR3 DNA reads TGCGCCAGCAGTGAGGTAGAGGGTTACGGCTACACCTTC.

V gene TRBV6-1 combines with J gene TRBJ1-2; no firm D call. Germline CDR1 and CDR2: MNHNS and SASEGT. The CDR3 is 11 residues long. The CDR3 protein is CAGEHNYGYTF. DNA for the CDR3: TGTGCGGGAGAACACAACTATGGCTACACCTTC.

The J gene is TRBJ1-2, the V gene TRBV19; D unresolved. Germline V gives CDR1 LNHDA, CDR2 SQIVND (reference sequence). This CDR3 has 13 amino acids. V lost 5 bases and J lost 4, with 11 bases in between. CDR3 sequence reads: CASSPPSPYGYTF. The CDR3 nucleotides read TGTGCCAGTAGTCCACCGAGCCCCTATGGCTACACCTTC.

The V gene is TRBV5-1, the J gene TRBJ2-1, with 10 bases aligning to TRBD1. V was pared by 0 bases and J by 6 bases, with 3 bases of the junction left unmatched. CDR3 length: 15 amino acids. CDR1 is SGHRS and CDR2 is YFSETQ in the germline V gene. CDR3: CASSLGQGAINEQFF. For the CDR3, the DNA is TGCGCCAGCAGCTTGGGACAGGGGGCGATCAATGAGCAGTTCTTC.

CDR3 protein: CASSSRDWRSYEQYF. The DNA for the CDR3 is TGTGCCAGCAGCTCCCGGGACTGGCGCTCCTACGAGCAGTACTTC. The chain recombines TRBV11-3 with TRBJ2-7; D is perhaps TRBD2 (6 bases). V dropped 4 bases and J dropped 0 bases, with 13 bases sitting between them. The germline V gene encodes CDR1 SGHNT and CDR2 YENEEA. The length of the CDR3 is 15 residues.

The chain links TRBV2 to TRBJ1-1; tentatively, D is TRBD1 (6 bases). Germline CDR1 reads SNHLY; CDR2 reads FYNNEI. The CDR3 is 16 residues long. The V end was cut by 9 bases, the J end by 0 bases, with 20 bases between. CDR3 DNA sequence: TGTGCCAGTTTCACATCCGGGACATATATGAACACTGAAGCTTTCTTT. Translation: CASFTSGTYMNTEAFF.

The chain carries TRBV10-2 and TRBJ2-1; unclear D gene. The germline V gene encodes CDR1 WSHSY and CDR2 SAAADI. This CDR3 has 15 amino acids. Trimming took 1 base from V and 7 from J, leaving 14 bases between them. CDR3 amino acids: CASSELGAGWNEQFF. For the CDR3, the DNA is TGCGCCAGCAGTGAGTTGGGCGCCGGCTGGAATGAGCAGTTCTTC.

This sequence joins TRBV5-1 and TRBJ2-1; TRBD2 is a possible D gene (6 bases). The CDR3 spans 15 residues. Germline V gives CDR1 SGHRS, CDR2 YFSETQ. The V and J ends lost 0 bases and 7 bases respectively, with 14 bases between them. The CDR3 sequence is CASSLVAGTGNEQFF. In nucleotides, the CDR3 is TGCGCCAGCAGCTTGGTTGCGGGGACGGGGAATGAGCAGTTCTTC.

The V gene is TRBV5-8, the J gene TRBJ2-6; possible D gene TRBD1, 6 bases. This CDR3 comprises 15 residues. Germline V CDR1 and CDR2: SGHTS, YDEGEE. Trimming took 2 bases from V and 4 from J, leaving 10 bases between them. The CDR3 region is CASSLTGLGANVLTF. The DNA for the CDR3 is TGTGCCAGCAGCTTAACAGGGTTGGGGGCCAACGTCCTGACTTTC. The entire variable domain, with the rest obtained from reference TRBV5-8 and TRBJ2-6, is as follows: EAGVTQSPTHLIKTRGQQATLRCSPISGHTSVYWYQQALGLGLQFLLWYDEGEERNRGNFPPRFSGRQFPNYSSELNVNALELEDSALYLCASSLTGLGANVLTFGAGSRLTVL.